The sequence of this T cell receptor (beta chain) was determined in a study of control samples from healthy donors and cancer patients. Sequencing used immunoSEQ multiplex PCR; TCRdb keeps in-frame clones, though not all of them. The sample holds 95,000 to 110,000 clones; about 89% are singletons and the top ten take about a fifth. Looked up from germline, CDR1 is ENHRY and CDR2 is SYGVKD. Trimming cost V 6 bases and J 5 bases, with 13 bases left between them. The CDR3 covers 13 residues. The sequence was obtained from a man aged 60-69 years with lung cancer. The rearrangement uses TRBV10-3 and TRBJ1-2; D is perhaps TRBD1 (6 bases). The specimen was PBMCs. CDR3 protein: CAISPAGEYGYTF. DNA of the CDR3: TGTGCCATCAGCCCGGCAGGGGAATATGGCTACACCTTC.